This T cell receptor beta chain was sequenced for a study of cytomegalovirus exposure and HLA in healthy donors. Overall study results and limits: Excluded: some indistinguishable V segments such as TRBV6-2 and TRBV6-3. The authors confirmed in vitro that a few CMV-associated chains were specific for CMV antigens. In a later analysis, an Asian-associated ancestry cluster reportedly showed fewer N-insertions than the 666-donor mean.

Germline assignment: CDR1 LNHDA and CDR2 SQIVND (reference sequence). V was clipped by 7 bases and J by 5 bases, with 15 bases between them. CDR3 length equals 14 residues. As concerns this clone: Antigen unknown.

The PCR was carried out with 60 Vbeta primers and 13 Jbeta primers. Original analysis: In a later analysis, some 11 million of about 80 million unique beta chains occurred in at least two donors. Clones were sequenced by immunoSEQ multiplex PCR, and TCRdb holds only the in-frame ones, with some missing. V, J and clone size derive from that table, while D and trimming were established from the DNA sequence. Of about 160,000 clones in the sample, about 80% are singletons; the top ten hold under 2.5%. The V call is TRBV19, the J call TRBJ2-1; D perhaps matches TRBD1 (6 bases). This clonotype originated in a man in his forties in good health and CMV-seronegative. The sample was PBMCs. CDR3 residues: CASTRGGQNNEQFF. The DNA for the CDR3 is TGTGCCAGTACCCGAGGGGGTCAAAACAATGAGCAGTTCTTC.